Presented here are 10 T cell receptor beta chains from one specimen sequenced in a study of blood T cells in healthy people across ages. Through a sample-barcoded 5' primer and a J-beta primer mix, a second PCR was run for roughly 7 to 11 cycles. MiXCR, applied by TCRdb to the 5' RACE reads, yields one record per CDR3 protein. The sample includes about 1.4 million distinct CDR3 sequences, roughly 60% of them seen just once. Sequencing was done on a sample of blood. The receptors stem from a man between 18 and 35 years old in good health.

J is TRBJ2-3 and V is TRBV21-1. TRBV21-1 is tagged as a pseudogene. The CDR3 consists of 16 residues. The chain's CDR3 is CASSKALSGGTDTQYF. The CDR3 nucleotides read TGTGCCAGCAGCAAAGCGCTTTCAGGGGGCACAGATACGCAGTATTTT.

The rearrangement uses TRBV11-1 and TRBJ2-7; TRBD2 is a possible D gene (5 bases). V was clipped by 4 bases and J by 7 bases, with 11 bases between them. The germline V gene has CDR1 SGHAT and CDR2 FQDESV (reference sequence). This CDR3 is 12 amino acids long. CDR3 DNA: TGTGCCAGCAGCTGGGAGACGCAGGAGCAGTACTTC. Encoded protein: CASSWETQEQYF.

For this clonotype: One end of the junction varies from germline; a read error may be responsible. The chain joins TRBV27 to TRBJ2-1, with 13 bases that match TRBD2. Germline V gene sequence: CDR1 MNHEY, CDR2 SMNVEV (reference sequence). This CDR3 has 16 residues. CDR3 protein: CASSILAGGTYNERFF. DNA for the CDR3: TGTGCCAGCAGTATACTAGCGGGGGGGACCTACAATGAGCGGTTCTTC.

In this sample, this clonotype turned up once. The CDR3 sequence: CASIMGLTQETQYF. DNA of the CDR3: TGTGCCAGCATTATGGGACTAACTCAAGAGACCCAGTACTTC. The chain employs TRBV6-2 or TRBV6-3 and TRBJ2-5, with 7 bases that match TRBD2. Trimming at V came to 7 bases and at J to 2 bases, leaving 7 bases not matched to a gene. The CDR3 contains 14 residues. CDR1 is MNHEY, CDR2 SVGEGT, per germline.

The genes are TRBV6-5 and TRBJ2-1; D tentatively reads TRBD1 or TRBD2 (5 bases each). The germline V gene encodes CDR1 MNHEY and CDR2 SVGAGI. The germline V and J ends were trimmed by 6 bases and 2 bases, with 14 bases remaining between them. The CDR3 spans 15 residues. Here the CDR3 DNA reads TGTGCCAGCAGGGGGCTGGGGGACCCCTACAATGAGCAGTTCTTC. Amino acids: CASRGLGDPYNEQFF.

This clonotype came up a few times. The chain carries TRBV4-1 and TRBJ2-1; 7 bases align to TRBD2. The V gene's germline CDR1 is MGHRA and CDR2 YSYEKL. V trimming: 1 base; J trimming: 8 bases; junction bases outside the gene matches: 14. The CDR3 is made up of 17 amino acids. The chain's CDR3 is CASSQVWLAETLDEQFF. The DNA for the CDR3 is TGCGCCAGCAGCCAAGTGTGGCTAGCGGAGACGTTGGATGAGCAGTTCTTC.

The chain couples TRBV6-6 to TRBJ1-5, with 8 positions matching TRBD1. The CDR3 spans 17 residues. V shed 2 bases, J shed 0 bases, and the junction held 6 bases outside the gene matches. Per germline, CDR1 MNHNY and CDR2 SVGAGI (reference sequence). CDR3: CASSYGTGGDSNQPQHF. The CDR3 DNA follows: TGTGCCAGCAGTTACGGGACAGGCGGGGATAGCAATCAGCCCCAGCATTTT.

The chain joins TRBV28 to TRBJ2-5; 10 nucleotides line up with TRBD1. CDR3 size: 18 residues. V lost 8 bases and J lost 2; bases outside the gene matches: 17. CDR1 MDHEN and CDR2 SYDVKM come from the germline V gene. In DNA, the CDR3 is TGTGCCAGCCATGAAGCGGGACAGGGGTTAAGGGGGCAAGAGACCCAGTACTTC. It is translated as CASHEAGQGLRGQETQYF.

The gene calls are TRBV7-9 and TRBJ2-5; no firm D call. The CDR3 totals 12 residues. The germline gives CDR1 SEHNR, CDR2 FQNEAQ (reference sequence). V lost 1 base to trimming and J lost 5 bases, with 5 bases between them. The CDR3 bases are TGTGCCAGCAGCTTAGTGTATGAGACCCAGTACTTC. Translation gives CASSLVYETQYF.

In this sample, this clonotype turned up a few times. The J gene is TRBJ1-2, the V gene TRBV5-1; TRBD1 aligns across 8 bases. This CDR3 is 14 amino acids long. CDR1 is SGHRS and CDR2 is YFSETQ in the germline V gene. The junction had 13 bases not matched to a gene; V was cut back by 5 bases and J by 10 bases. For the CDR3, the DNA is TGCGCCAGCAGTTCCGGGACAGGCGTTTCGGACTACACCTTC. This translates into CASSSGTGVSDYTF.